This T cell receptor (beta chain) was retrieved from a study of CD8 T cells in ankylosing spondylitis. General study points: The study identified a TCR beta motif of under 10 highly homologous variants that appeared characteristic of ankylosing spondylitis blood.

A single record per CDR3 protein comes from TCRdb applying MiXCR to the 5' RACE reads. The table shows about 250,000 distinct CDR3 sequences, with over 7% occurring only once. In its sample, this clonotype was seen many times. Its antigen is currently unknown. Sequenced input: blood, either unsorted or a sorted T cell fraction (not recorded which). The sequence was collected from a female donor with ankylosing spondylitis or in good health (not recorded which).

The CDR3 loop is CASGPDFYNEQFF. CDR3 nucleotides: TGTGCTAGTGGTCCAGATTTCTACAATGAGCAGTTCTTC. This rearrangement joins TRBV12-5 to TRBJ2-1; D remains unclear. Germline V CDR1 and CDR2: LGHNT, FRNRAP. There are 13 residues in the CDR3. Trimming took off 5 bases at V and 3 bases at J, with 8 bases between the two ends.